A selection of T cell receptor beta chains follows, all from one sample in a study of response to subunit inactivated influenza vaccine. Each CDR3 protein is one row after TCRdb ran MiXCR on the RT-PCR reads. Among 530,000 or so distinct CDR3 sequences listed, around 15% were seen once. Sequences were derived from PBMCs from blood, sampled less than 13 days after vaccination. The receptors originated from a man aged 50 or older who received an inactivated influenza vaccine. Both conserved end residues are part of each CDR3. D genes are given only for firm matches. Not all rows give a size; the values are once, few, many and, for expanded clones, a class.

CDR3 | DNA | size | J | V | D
CATRVGTTSGETQYF | TGCGCCACCAGGGTAGGGACAACCTCCGGGGAGACCCAGTACTTC | . | TRBJ2-5 | TRBV5-1 | .
CASSLRGQGSF | TGTGCCAGCAGCTTAAGGGGGCAGGGTTCCTTC | . | TRBJ1-2 | TRBV7-2 | TRBD1
CASSETRGSSYEQYF | TGTGCCAGCAGTGAGACCCGCGGTAGCTCCTACGAGCAGTACTTC | many | TRBJ2-7 | TRBV2 | .
CASSLRALSTSTDTQYF | TGTGCCAGCAGTCTCCGGGCCTTAAGTACTAGCACAGATACGCAGTATTTT | many | TRBJ2-3 | TRBV6-1 | .
CASSPRGVNQPQHF | TGTGCCAGCTCACCACGGGGTGTCAATCAGCCCCAGCATTTT | . | TRBJ1-5 | TRBV18 | .
CSVEYADLRGNIQYF | TGCAGCGTTGAATATGCGGACCTCAGGGGAAACATTCAGTACTTC | few | TRBJ2-4 | TRBV29-1 | .
CSARSRVSGNSPLHF | TGCAGTGCTAGATCCCGGGTCTCAGGGAATTCACCCCTCCACTTT | many | TRBJ1-6 | TRBV20-1 | .
CASSLGPASGGAKNIQYF | TGTGCCAGCAGCTTAGGTCCGGCTAGCGGGGGAGCCAAAAACATTCAGTACTTC | . | TRBJ2-4 | TRBV7-6 | TRBD2
CASSELGKNNEQFF | TGTGCCAGCAGTGAATTAGGGAAGAACAATGAGCAGTTCTTC | many | TRBJ2-1 | TRBV6-1 | .
CASSFLGQFPNEQFF | TGTGCCAGCAGTTTTTTGGGACAGTTTCCCAATGAGCAGTTCTTC | . | TRBJ2-1 | TRBV27 | TRBD1
CASSWGLAKGDEQFF | TGTGCCAGCAGTTGGGGACTAGCAAAAGGGGATGAGCAGTTCTTC | . | TRBJ2-1 | TRBV6-2/TRBV6-3 | TRBD2
CASSIMPTSNEQFF | TGTGCCAGCAGCATTATGCCTACTAGCAATGAGCAGTTCTTC | few | TRBJ2-1 | TRBV9 | .
CASSSQGNTDTQYF | TGTGCCAGCAGCTCACAGGGGAACACAGATACGCAGTATTTT | few | TRBJ2-3 | TRBV5-6 | TRBD1
CATSSLDRSSYNEQFF | TGTGCCACCAGCAGTTTGGACAGGAGCTCCTACAATGAGCAGTTCTTC | . | TRBJ2-1 | TRBV15 | TRBD1
CASSIYRGAPYNEQFF | TGTGCCAGCAGTATCTACAGGGGTGCGCCCTACAATGAGCAGTTCTTC | . | TRBJ2-1 | TRBV27 | TRBD1
CASSLDQAYSYNEQFF | TGTGCCAGCAGCTTAGACCAGGCTTACTCCTACAATGAGCAGTTCTTC | few | TRBJ2-1 | TRBV7-2 | .
CASSQGPEGTDTQYF | TGTGCCAGCAGCCAAGGCCCTGAAGGCACAGATACGCAGTATTTT | few | TRBJ2-3 | TRBV4-2 | .
CASSEDSSYNEQFF | TGTGCCAGCAGTGAGGACAGTTCCTACAATGAGCAGTTCTTC | few | TRBJ2-1 | TRBV2 | .
CSARPGQGGNQPQHF | TGCAGTGCTAGACCGGGACAGGGGGGCAATCAGCCCCAGCATTTT | few | TRBJ1-5 | TRBV20-1 | TRBD1
CASSYSGTRNEKLFF | TGTGCCAGCAGTTACTCCGGAACAAGGAATGAAAAACTGTTTTTT | . | TRBJ1-4 | TRBV6-2/TRBV6-3 | .
CATSPGTGGFKDPYEQYF | TGTGCCACCAGCCCCGGGACAGGGGGCTTTAAAGACCCCTACGAGCAGTACTTC | few | TRBJ2-7 | TRBV15 | TRBD1
CASSLGDLNQPQHF | TGTGCCAGCAGCTTAGGGGACCTCAATCAGCCCCAGCATTTT | few | TRBJ1-5 | TRBV7-2 | .
CASRDALAPSGELFF | TGTGCCAGCAGAGATGCGCTAGCTCCTTCGGGGGAGCTGTTTTTT | . | TRBJ2-2 | TRBV6-2/TRBV6-3 | .
CASSLVLPSYNEQFF | TGTGCCAGCAGCTTAGTTCTCCCTTCCTACAATGAGCAGTTCTTC | few | TRBJ2-1 | TRBV7-9 | .
CSVQTGLGADTQYF | TGCAGCGTTCAAACGGGCTTGGGTGCAGATACGCAGTATTTT | many | TRBJ2-3 | TRBV29-1 | .
CASNSVAGYNSYNEQFF | TGTGCCAGTAACTCTGTAGCGGGCTACAACTCCTACAATGAGCAGTTCTTC | few | TRBJ2-1 | TRBV19 | TRBD2
CSARAAPLQGTQYF | TGCAGTGCTAGAGCGGCCCCACTCCAAGGGACCCAGTACTTC | once | TRBJ2-5 | TRBV20-1 | .
CASSGTAGAGELFF | TGTGCCAGCAGCGGGACAGCCGGCGCCGGGGAGCTGTTTTTT | . | TRBJ2-2 | TRBV7-3 | TRBD1
CSAHGIAGLTDTQYF | TGCAGTGCTCATGGGATAGCGGGGTTGACAGATACGCAGTATTTT | few | TRBJ2-3 | TRBV20-1 | TRBD2